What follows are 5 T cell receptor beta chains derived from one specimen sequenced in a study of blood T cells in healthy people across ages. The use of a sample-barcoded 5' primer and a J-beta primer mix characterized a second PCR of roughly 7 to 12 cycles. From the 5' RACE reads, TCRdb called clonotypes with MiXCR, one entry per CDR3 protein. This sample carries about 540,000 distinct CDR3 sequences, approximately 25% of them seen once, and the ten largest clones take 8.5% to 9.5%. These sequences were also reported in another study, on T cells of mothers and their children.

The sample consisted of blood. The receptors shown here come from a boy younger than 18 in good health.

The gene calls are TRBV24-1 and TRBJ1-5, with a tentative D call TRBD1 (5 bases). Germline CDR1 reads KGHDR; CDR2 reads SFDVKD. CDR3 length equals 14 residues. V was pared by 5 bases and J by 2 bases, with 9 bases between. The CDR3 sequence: CATSVGAGNQPQHF. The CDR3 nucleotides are TGTGCCACCAGTGTAGGGGCCGGCAATCAGCCCCAGCATTTT.

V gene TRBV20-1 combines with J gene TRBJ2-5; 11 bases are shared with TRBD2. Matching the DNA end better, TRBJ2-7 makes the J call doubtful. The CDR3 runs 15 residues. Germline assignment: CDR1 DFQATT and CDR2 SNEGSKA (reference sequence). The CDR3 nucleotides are TGCAGTGCCCCGAATAGCGGGGGGGTCGCCTACGAGCAGTACTTC. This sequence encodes CSAPNSGGVAYEQYF.

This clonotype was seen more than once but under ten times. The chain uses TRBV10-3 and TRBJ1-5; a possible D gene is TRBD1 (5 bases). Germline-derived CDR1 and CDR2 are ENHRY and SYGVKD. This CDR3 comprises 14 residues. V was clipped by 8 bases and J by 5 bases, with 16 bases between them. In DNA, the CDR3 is TGTGCCATCGGCCTTTTGGGGGTGGATCAGCCCCAGCATTTT. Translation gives CAIGLLGVDQPQHF.

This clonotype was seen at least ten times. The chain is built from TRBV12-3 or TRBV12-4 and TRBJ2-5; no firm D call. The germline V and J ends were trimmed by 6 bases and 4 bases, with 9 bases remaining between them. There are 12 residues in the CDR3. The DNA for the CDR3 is TGTGCCAGCAGGTCTCCGGGAGAGACCCAGTACTTC. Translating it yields CASRSPGETQYF.

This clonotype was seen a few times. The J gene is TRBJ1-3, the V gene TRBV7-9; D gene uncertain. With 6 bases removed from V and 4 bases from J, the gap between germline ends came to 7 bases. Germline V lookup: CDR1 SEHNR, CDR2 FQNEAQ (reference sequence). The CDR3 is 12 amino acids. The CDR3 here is CASRHRGNTIYF. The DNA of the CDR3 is TGTGCCAGCAGACATAGGGGAAACACCATATATTTT.